This paragraph covers one T cell receptor (beta chain) sequence. Its specificity is not known. The sample belongs to a study of CD8 T cells in ankylosing spondylitis. Between the trimmed V and J ends, which lost 10 bases and 1 base, there was a span of 16 bases. In germline, CDR1 is MNHNS, CDR2 SASEGT. The CDR3 covers 15 residues. Points from the study as a whole: Significant enrichment of disease-linked clones was reportedly seen in matched ankylosing spondylitis synovial fluid. Blood from ankylosing spondylitis patients appeared to carry a characteristic eight-variant TCR beta motif.

Quantitative 5'-RACE with molecular barcodes produced the TCR beta libraries. TCRdb re-called the 5' RACE reads through MiXCR, storing one row per CDR3 protein. The sample contains 350,000 to 450,000 distinct CDR3 sequences, about 24% of which appear only once. This receptor was taken from a male donor with ankylosing spondylitis. The source material was blood, either unsorted or a sorted T cell fraction (not recorded which). The chain joins TRBV6-1 to TRBJ2-2; D unresolved. The CDR3 DNA is TGTGCCACCATGGCCTGGACGGAGAACACCGGGGAGCTGTTTTTT. Its translation is CATMAWTENTGELFF.